This T cell receptor (beta chain) was documented in a study of blood T cells in healthy people across ages. PCR was performed a second time for roughly 7 to 12 cycles using a sample-barcoded 5' primer and a J-beta primer mix. Via MiXCR, TCRdb re-called the 5' RACE reads, giving one row per CDR3 protein. The sample lists over 450,000 distinct CDR3 sequences; 24% were seen once. Deletions cut 4 bases from V and 8 bases from J, with 20 bases between. CDR3 length equals 16 residues. Per germline, CDR1 MGHRA and CDR2 YSYEKL. These data were also reused for a study on T cells of mothers and their children. Turning to that study: Over 8 million reads per mother and around 3 million per child were obtained.

This TCR came from a boy younger than 18 in good health. The chain has TRBV4-1 and TRBJ1-4; a possible D gene is TRBD1 (5 bases). The specimen was blood. CDR3 residues: CASSPPNGARGEKLFF. Written as DNA, the CDR3 is TGCGCCAGCAGCCCCCCCAACGGGGCCCGGGGGGAAAAACTGTTTTTT.